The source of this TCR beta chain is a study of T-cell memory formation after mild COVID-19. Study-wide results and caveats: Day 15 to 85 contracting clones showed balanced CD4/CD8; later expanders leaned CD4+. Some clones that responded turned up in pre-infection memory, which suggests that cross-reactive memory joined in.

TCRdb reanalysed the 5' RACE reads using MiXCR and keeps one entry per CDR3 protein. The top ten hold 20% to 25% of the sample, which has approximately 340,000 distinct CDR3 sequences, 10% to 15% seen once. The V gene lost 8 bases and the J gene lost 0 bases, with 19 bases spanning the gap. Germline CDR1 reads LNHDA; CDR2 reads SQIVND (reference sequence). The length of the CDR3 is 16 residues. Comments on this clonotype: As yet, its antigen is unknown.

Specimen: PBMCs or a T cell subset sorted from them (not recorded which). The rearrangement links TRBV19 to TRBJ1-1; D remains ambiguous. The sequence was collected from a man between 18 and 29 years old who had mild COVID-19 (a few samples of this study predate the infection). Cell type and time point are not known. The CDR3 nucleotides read TGTGCCAGTGCTTTAGGCACAGCTGTCATGAACACTGAAGCTTTCTTT. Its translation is CASALGTAVMNTEAFF.